Here is one TCR beta chain with its context. The entry originates in a study of blood T cell repertoires in COVID-19. Germline CDR1 LNHDA, CDR2 SQIVND (reference sequence). V lost 4 bases and J lost 3; bases outside the gene matches: 10. This CDR3 spans 16 amino acids. The repertoire was sequenced with immunoSEQ multiplex PCR; TCRdb's copy has only in-frame clones and lacks some. Of about 170,000 clones in the sample, approximately 90% were seen once. The source is a man between 45 and 60 years old who had recovered from COVID-19. This chain links TRBV19 with TRBJ1-1; 8 nucleotides align to TRBD1. The source material was peripheral blood. The CDR3 DNA sequence: TGTGCCAGTAGTACAGGGACAGGCCCCGGGGACACTGAAGCTTTCTTT. Protein sequence: CASSTGTGPGDTEAFF. The full variable domain, with the rest looked up from reference TRBV19 and TRBJ1-1, is DGGITQSPKYLFRKEGQNVTLSCEQNLNHDAMYWYRQDPGQGLRLIYYSQIVNDFQKGDIAEGYSVSREKKESFPLTVTSAQKNPTAFYLCASSTGTGPGDTEAFFGQGTRLTVV.